The 20 T cell receptor beta chains listed next were all sequenced from one sample in a study of cytomegalovirus exposure and HLA in healthy donors. Amplification used 60 Vbeta primers and 13 Jbeta primers. This table comes from immunoSEQ multiplex PCR, and its TCRdb copy is limited to in-frame clones, with some not included. The data show about 130,000 clones, 84% seen once. Sequencing was carried out using PBMCs. The source is a woman aged 18 to 35 in good health and CMV-seropositive.

This chain joins TRBV7-2 and TRBJ2-1; 9 nucleotides line up with TRBD2. CDR1 SGHTA and CDR2 FQGNSA come from the germline V gene. J was trimmed by 7 bases and V by 0 bases; bases with no gene match: 7. The CDR3 length is 16 residues. The CDR3 nucleotides read TGTGCCAGCAGCTTAGCCTCCGGGACTAGCATAAATGAGCAGTTCTTC. Encoded protein: CASSLASGTSINEQFF.

V gene TRBV10-1 combines with J gene TRBJ2-7; 8 positions agree with TRBD2. CDR3 length: 16 residues. Germline V CDR1 and CDR2: WNHNN, SYGVQD (reference sequence). J lost 5 bases, V lost 5 bases, and 14 bases had no gene match. Written as DNA, the CDR3 is TGCGCCAGCAGTCCCCCCGGCGGAGCGGGGGTCCACGAGCAGTACTTC. Its translation: CASSPPGGAGVHEQYF.

The J gene is TRBJ2-1, the V gene TRBV18; D is perhaps TRBD1 (6 bases). CDR3 size: 14 residues. CDR1 KGHSH and CDR2 LQKENI come from the germline V gene. V dropped 5 bases and J dropped 4 bases, with 12 bases sitting between them. CDR3: CASSSQQGYNEQFF. As DNA, the CDR3 is TGTGCCAGCTCATCCCAACAGGGATACAATGAGCAGTTCTTC.

The rearrangement joins TRBV7-9 to TRBJ1-2, with 9 bases matching TRBD1. V was pared by 4 bases and J by 3 bases, with 3 bases of the junction left unmatched. Germline V lookup: CDR1 SEHNR, CDR2 FQNEAQ (reference sequence). This CDR3 contains 14 residues. The chain's CDR3 is CASSSGQGDYGYTF. The CDR3 bases are TGTGCCAGCAGCTCGGGACAGGGTGACTATGGCTACACCTTC.

This rearrangement joins TRBV27 to TRBJ2-2, with 8 bases identical to TRBD2. The length of the CDR3 is 15 residues. The junction had 9 bases not matched to a gene; V was cut back by 5 bases and J by 7 bases. In germline, CDR1 is MNHEY, CDR2 SMNVEV (reference sequence). The chain's CDR3 is CASSPQGRGDGELFF. CDR3 sequence (DNA): TGTGCCAGCAGTCCTCAGGGGCGGGGGGACGGGGAGCTGTTTTTT.

The chain carries TRBV14 and TRBJ2-5; no clear D. The J call may not be correct, given that the DNA end is closer to TRBJ2-7. Germline V gives CDR1 SGHDN, CDR2 FVKESK. This CDR3 is built from 13 residues. The CDR3 DNA sequence: TGTGCCAGCAGCCGGGCATCCTCCTACGAGCAGTACTTC. Protein sequence: CASSRASSYEQYF.

CDR3 sequence: CASTGSGAYNEQFF. Here the CDR3 DNA reads TGTGCCAGCACCGGGAGCGGGGCCTACAATGAGCAGTTCTTC. The chain has TRBV28 and TRBJ2-1; 7 positions agree with TRBD2. This CDR3 has 14 residues. The V and J ends lost 7 bases and 2 bases, in that order; junction bases with no gene match: 5. The germline V gene encodes CDR1 MDHEN and CDR2 SYDVKM.

This clone was seen more than once but under ten times. The genes are TRBV2 and TRBJ2-5; D might be TRBD2 (7 bases). CDR3 length equals 15 residues. The germline V and J ends were trimmed by 6 bases and 4 bases, with 18 bases remaining between them. CDR1 and CDR2 (germline): SNHLY, FYNNEI. CDR3: CASSDLGGGGETQYF. Written as DNA, the CDR3 is TGTGCCAGCAGCGACTTGGGCGGGGGCGGAGAGACCCAGTACTTC. Combining the CDR3 with reference TRBV2 and TRBJ2-5 gives the whole variable domain EPEVTQTPSHQVTQMGQEVILRCVPISNHLYFYWYRQILGQKVEFLVSFYNNEISEKSEIFDDQFSVERPDGSNFTLKIRSTKLEDSAMYFCASSDLGGGGETQYFGPGTRLLVL.

In this sample, this clone turned up once. The chain employs TRBV11-3 and TRBJ2-5; possible D gene TRBD2, 6 bases. The better agreement between TRBJ2-7 and the DNA end casts doubt on the J call. The CDR3 contains 16 residues. CDR1 SGHNT and CDR2 YENEEA come from the germline V gene. The CDR3 here is CASSPRRGKPSYEQYF. The CDR3 nucleotides read TGTGCCAGCAGCCCGCGACGGGGGAAGCCCTCCTACGAGCAGTACTTC.

This clone turned up a few times. The rearrangement joins TRBV9 to TRBJ1-1, with TRBD1 as a possible D gene (6 bases). Germline CDR1 SGDLS, CDR2 YYNGEE. The CDR3 is 16 residues long. V was trimmed by 0 bases and J by 5 bases, leaving 17 bases between them. CDR3 amino acids: CASSVVRGGGVTEAFF. CDR3 coding DNA: TGTGCCAGCAGCGTAGTCAGGGGTGGGGGTGTAACTGAAGCTTTCTTT.

The CDR3 protein is CASSLWGGETQYF. CDR3 DNA: TGTGCCAGCAGCTTATGGGGGGGGGAGACCCAGTACTTC. The chain joins TRBV13 to TRBJ2-5, with 7 nucleotides matching TRBD2. Germline values: CDR1 PRHDT, CDR2 FYEKMQ (reference sequence). Germline trimming cut 2 bases from V and 5 bases from J; bases unmatched to any gene: 2. This CDR3 is 13 amino acids long.

The chain employs TRBV5-4 and TRBJ2-7; D not certain. V dropped 3 bases and J dropped 4 bases, with 5 bases sitting between them. The CDR3 runs to 11 residues. Germline V gene sequence: CDR1 SGHNT, CDR2 YYREEE (reference sequence). Here the CDR3 reads CASSSGYEQYF. For the CDR3, the DNA is TGTGCCAGCAGCTCCGGGTACGAGCAGTACTTC.

This chain uses TRBV6-5 with TRBJ1-1; TRBD1 might be the D (6 bases). In germline, CDR1 is MNHEY, CDR2 SVGAGI. Trimming took off 0 bases at V and 7 bases at J, with 12 bases between the two ends. The CDR3 runs to 14 residues. In DNA, the CDR3 is TGTGCCAGCAGTTACTCGGGGGCCCAGGGTGAAGCTTTCTTT. It specifies CASSYSGAQGEAFF.

This clone was observed a single time. The V and J genes are TRBV29-1 and TRBJ2-7; the match to TRBD1 covers 9 bases. J lost 5 bases, V lost 6 bases, and 11 bases had no gene match. The length of the CDR3 is 14 residues. Germline V gene data show CDR1 as SQVTM and CDR2 as ANQGSEA. CDR3 residues: CSVAPGQGVDEQYF. In DNA form, the CDR3 reads TGCAGCGTGGCGCCGGGACAGGGTGTCGACGAGCAGTACTTC.

The V call is TRBV5-1, the J call TRBJ1-1; 8 bases line up with TRBD1. The CDR3 is 14 residues long. The junction had 2 bases not matched to a gene; V was cut back by 0 bases and J by 4 bases. Germline V gene data show CDR1 as SGHRS and CDR2 as YFSETQ. The CDR3 reads CASSLGTGFTEAFF. CDR3 in DNA: TGCGCCAGCAGCTTGGGGACAGGGTTCACTGAAGCTTTCTTT.

The chain joins TRBV29-1 to TRBJ2-7, with D maybe TRBD1 (6 bases). With 3 bases removed from V and 2 bases from J, the gap between germline ends came to 8 bases. Germline V CDR1 and CDR2: SQVTM, ANQGSEA. There are 12 residues in the CDR3. The CDR3 DNA reads TGCAGCGTTGATACAGGGACCTACGAGCAGTACTTC. Amino acids: CSVDTGTYEQYF.

The V call is TRBV7-9, the J call TRBJ2-3; no clear D. The CDR3 has 13 amino acids. The V gene lost 5 bases and the J gene lost 0 bases, with 6 bases spanning the gap. The germline V gene encodes CDR1 SEHNR and CDR2 FQNEAQ (reference sequence). CDR3 bases: TGTGCCAGCAGCCCGGAGAGCACAGATACGCAGTATTTT. Protein product: CASSPESTDTQYF. Full variable domain (missing parts from reference TRBV7-9 and TRBJ2-3): DTGVSQNPRHKITKRGQNVTFRCDPISEHNRLYWYRQTLGQGPEFLTYFQNEAQLEKSRLLSDRFSAERPKGSFSTLEIQRTEQGDSAMYLCASSPESTDTQYFGPGTRLTVL.

V and J are TRBV29-1 and TRBJ1-1; 7 nucleotides match TRBD1. V shed 6 bases, J shed 2 bases, and the junction held 6 bases outside the gene matches. The CDR3 runs 13 residues. Per the germline V gene, CDR1 is SQVTM and CDR2 is ANQGSEA. CDR3 amino acids: CSVVGQFNTEAFF. The CDR3, as DNA: TGCAGCGTGGTGGGACAGTTCAACACTGAAGCTTTCTTT.

This chain connects TRBV27 to TRBJ2-7; TRBD1 matches 11 bases. The CDR3 is 17 amino acids. Losses at the gene ends were 3 bases for V and 2 bases for J; bases not matched to a gene: 9. The germline gives CDR1 MNHEY, CDR2 SMNVEV (reference sequence). This CDR3 is CASSFFSPGQGAYEQYF. The CDR3 coding sequence is TGTGCCAGCAGTTTCTTCTCCCCGGGACAGGGGGCCTACGAGCAGTACTTC.

The chain uses TRBV7-3 and TRBJ2-1, with 9 bases that match TRBD2. The CDR3 consists of 15 residues. J gave up 7 bases and V 8 bases, and 12 bases lay outside the gene matches. Germline V gene data show CDR1 as SGHTA and CDR2 as FQGTGA. The CDR3 DNA is TGTGCCAGCGCCACGGCGGGGGGGCCGCTAAATGAGCAGTTCTTC. This encodes CASATAGGPLNEQFF.